A single sample is the source of the 9 T cell receptor beta chains below, sequenced in a study of cytomegalovirus exposure and HLA in healthy donors. In the PCR, 60 Vbeta and 13 Jbeta primers were used. Using immunoSEQ multiplex PCR, the repertoire was profiled, and TCRdb retains in-frame clones only, with some absent. The sample carries about 99,000 clones, 70% to 80% recorded once. The sequenced material came from PBMCs. Source of these receptors: a male donor in good health and CMV-seropositive.

The genes are TRBV4-1 and TRBJ1-3, with a weak D call TRBD1 (6 bases). This CDR3 contains 15 residues. Between the trimmed V and J ends, which lost 6 bases and 1 base, there was a span of 13 bases. Germline CDR1 reads MGHRA; CDR2 reads YSYEKL. The CDR3 region is CASRETGISGNTIYF. CDR3 sequence (DNA): TGCGCCAGCAGGGAGACAGGCATATCTGGAAACACCATATATTTT.

The chain has TRBV30 and TRBJ1-4, with 8 bases aligning to TRBD1. Germline V gene sequence: CDR1 GTSNPN, CDR2 SVGIG (reference sequence). There are 14 residues in the CDR3. V was pared by 6 bases and J by 8 bases, with 11 bases of the junction left unmatched. This CDR3 reads CACHSDRGLEKLFF. CDR3 nucleotides: TGTGCCTGCCACTCAGACAGGGGTCTGGAAAAACTGTTTTTT.

This CDR3 is CASSHTGGNYNEQFF. The CDR3 DNA follows: TGTGCCAGCAGCCACACCGGGGGGAACTACAATGAGCAGTTCTTC. This chain links TRBV11-3 with TRBJ2-1; 7 bases are a match to TRBD2. The CDR3 is 15 amino acids. Trimming took 5 bases from V and 3 from J; bases not matched to a gene: 7. Germline CDR1 SGHNT, CDR2 YENEEA.

Comment on this clone: A read error may produce the germline difference seen at one junction end. The rearrangement uses TRBV7-9 and TRBJ1-1; TRBD1 matches 7 bases. The CDR3 is 15 residues long. Germline CDR1 is SEHNR and CDR2 is FQNEAQ (reference sequence). The CDR3 loop reads CSSSLTGAGNTEAFF. CDR3 DNA: TGTTCCAGCAGCTTAACAGGGGCGGGGAACACTGAAGCTTTCTTT.

CDR3 bases: TGTGCCAGCTCACCGGATACACGACAGGGCTCTGGAAACACCATATATTTT. It translates to CASSPDTRQGSGNTIYF. The rearrangement joins TRBV18 to TRBJ1-3; 7 bases align to TRBD1. The V and J ends lost 3 bases and 0 bases, in that order; junction bases with no gene match: 8. CDR3 size: 17 residues. Germline V gives CDR1 KGHSH, CDR2 LQKENI.

The chain has TRBV5-1 and TRBJ1-2, with 7 bases aligning to TRBD1. CDR3 length: 12 amino acids. In germline, CDR1 is SGHRS, CDR2 YFSETQ. The V and J ends lost 4 bases and 5 bases, in that order; junction bases with no gene match: 2. Here the CDR3 DNA reads TGCGCCAGCAGCCCGACAGGGTATGGCTACACCTTC. Translating it yields CASSPTGYGYTF.

This chain links TRBV4-1 with TRBJ2-3, with 8 bases that match TRBD2. The CDR3 has 16 residues. Germline CDR1 is MGHRA and CDR2 is YSYEKL. J gave up 3 bases and V 0 bases, and 5 bases lay outside the gene matches. The CDR3 DNA sequence: TGCGCCAGCAGCCAAGAAACCGGGGGGGGAACAGATACGCAGTATTTT. Amino acids: CASSQETGGGTDTQYF.

The chain employs TRBV5-4 and TRBJ1-1, with TRBD1 identical over 7 bases. CDR1 and CDR2 from the germline V gene are SGHNT and YYREEE (reference sequence). The CDR3 covers 16 residues. Trimming removed 0 bases from V and 0 bases from J; junction bases left unmatched: 5. CDR3: CASSLGGQVMNTEAFF. CDR3 bases: TGTGCCAGCAGCTTGGGAGGACAGGTTATGAACACTGAAGCTTTCTTT.

The rearrangement uses TRBV29-1 and TRBJ1-2, with D perhaps matching TRBD1 (5 bases). The CDR3 sequence is 14 residues long. The germline CDR1 and CDR2 sequences are SQVTM and ANQGSEA. V gave up 7 bases and J gave up 7 bases, with 22 bases separating them. CDR3 sequence: CSAVQGFQTFGYTF. The CDR3 DNA reads TGCAGCGCTGTCCAGGGTTTTCAAACCTTTGGCTACACCTTC. The whole variable domain, filled in from reference TRBV29-1 and TRBJ1-2, reads SAVISQKPSRDICQRGTSLTIQCQVDSQVTMMFWYRQQPGQSLTLIATANQGSEATYESGFVIDKFPISRPNLTFSTLTVSNMSPEDSSIYLCSAVQGFQTFGYTFGSGTRLTVV.